Below are 7 T cell receptor beta chains sequenced from a single sample in a study of cytomegalovirus exposure and HLA in healthy donors. Sequenced by immunoSEQ multiplex PCR; TCRdb stores in-frame clones only, minus some. Among 150,000 to 200,000 clones listed, approximately 87% were seen once. The sample taken for sequencing was PBMCs. Receptor source: a woman in her twenties or thirties in good health and CMV-seronegative.

The CDR3 coding sequence is TGTGCCAGCAGGGATGTATCGGGACAGGGTGTGGAGTACTTC. It specifies CASRDVSGQGVEYF. The chain has TRBV2 and TRBJ2-7; 9 bases line up with TRBD1. The germline CDR1 and CDR2 sequences are SNHLY and FYNNEI. CDR3 length: 14 residues. V shed 6 bases, J shed 11 bases, and the junction held 14 bases outside the gene matches.

This clone was counted once. V is TRBV29-1 and J is TRBJ1-2; D is ambiguous. The germline V and J ends were trimmed by 7 bases and 4 bases, with 13 bases remaining between them. The CDR3 consists of 12 residues. Germline loops: CDR1 SQVTM, CDR2 ANQGSEA. The CDR3 DNA sequence: TGCAGCGGGCTTTGGGCAGCCTATGGCTACACCTTC. It translates to CSGLWAAYGYTF.

The CDR3 nucleotides read TGTGCCAGTAGAAATCAGGGGGCTGGTTCCTACGAGCAGTACTTC. Translating it yields CASRNQGAGSYEQYF. The chain uses TRBV6-1 and TRBJ2-7; 8 positions agree with TRBD1. The trim removed 9 bases at V and 1 base at J, leaving 11 bases unmatched. This CDR3 is built from 15 residues. CDR1 and CDR2 (germline): MNHNS, SASEGT.

The V and J genes are TRBV11-2 and TRBJ1-2; 7 bases align to TRBD1. V shed 1 base, J shed 4 bases, and the junction held 6 bases outside the gene matches. The CDR3 contains 15 residues. Germline lookup yields CDR1 SGHAT and CDR2 FQNNGV. The CDR3 region has the DNA TGTGCCAGCAGCTTAGTAGGCAGGGGGTCCTATGGCTACACCTTC. Its protein product is CASSLVGRGSYGYTF. Full variable domain (missing parts from reference TRBV11-2 and TRBJ1-2): EAGVAQSPRYKIIEKRQSVAFWCNPISGHATLYWYQQILGQGPKLLIQFQNNGVVDDSQLPKDRFSAERLKGVDSTLKIQPAKLEDSAVYLCASSLVGRGSYGYTFGSGTRLTVV.

This chain connects TRBV7-9 to TRBJ1-3; D might be TRBD1 (6 bases). CDR3 length equals 15 residues. CDR1 and CDR2 from the germline V gene are SEHNR and FQNEAQ (reference sequence). Trimming cost V 8 bases and J 1 base, with 15 bases left between them. CDR3 in DNA: TGTGCCAGCGACGTACAGGGCCCTTCTGGAAACACCATATATTTT. It encodes CASDVQGPSGNTIYF. Drawing the rest from reference TRBV7-9 and TRBJ1-3, the complete variable domain is DTGVSQNPRHKITKRGQNVTFRCDPISEHNRLYWYRQTLGQGPEFLTYFQNEAQLEKSRLLSDRFSAERPKGSFSTLEIQRTEQGDSAMYLCASDVQGPSGNTIYFGEGSWLTVV.

The chain joins TRBV7-6 to TRBJ2-3; tentative D call: TRBD1 (5 bases). The CDR3 consists of 14 residues. Trimming pared 5 bases from V and 4 bases from J, leaving 13 bases between. Germline CDR1 reads SGHVS; CDR2 reads FNYEAQ. In nucleotides, the CDR3 is TGTGCCAGCAGCCGCCAGGGTGTTCCAGATACGCAGTATTTT. Its translation: CASSRQGVPDTQYF.

The chain links TRBV16 to TRBJ1-6; no definite D call. The CDR3 loop spans 14 amino acids. From germline, CDR1 is KGHSY and CDR2 FQNENV. Trimming took off 3 bases at V and 6 bases at J, with 9 bases between the two ends. The CDR3 bases are TGTGCCAGCAGCCAGAACTTCGGTAATTCACCCCTCCACTTT. It specifies CASSQNFGNSPLHF.